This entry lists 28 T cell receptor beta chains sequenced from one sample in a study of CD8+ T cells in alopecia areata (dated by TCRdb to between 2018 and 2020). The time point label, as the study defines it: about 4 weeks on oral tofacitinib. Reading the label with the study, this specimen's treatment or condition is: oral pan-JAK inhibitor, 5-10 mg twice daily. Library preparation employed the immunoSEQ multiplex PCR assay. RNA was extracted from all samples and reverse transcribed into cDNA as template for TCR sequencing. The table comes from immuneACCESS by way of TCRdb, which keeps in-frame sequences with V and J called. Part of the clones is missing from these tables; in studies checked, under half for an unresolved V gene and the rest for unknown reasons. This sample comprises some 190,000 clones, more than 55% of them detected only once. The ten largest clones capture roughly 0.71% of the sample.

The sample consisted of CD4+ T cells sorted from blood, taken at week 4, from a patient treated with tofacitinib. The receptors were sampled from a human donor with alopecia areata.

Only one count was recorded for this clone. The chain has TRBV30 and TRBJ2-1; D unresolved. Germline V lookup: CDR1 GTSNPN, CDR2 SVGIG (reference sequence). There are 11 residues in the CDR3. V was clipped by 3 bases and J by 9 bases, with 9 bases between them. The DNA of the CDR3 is TGTGCCTGGAGAGTCTGGGGTGAGCAGTTCTTC. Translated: CAWRVWGEQFF.

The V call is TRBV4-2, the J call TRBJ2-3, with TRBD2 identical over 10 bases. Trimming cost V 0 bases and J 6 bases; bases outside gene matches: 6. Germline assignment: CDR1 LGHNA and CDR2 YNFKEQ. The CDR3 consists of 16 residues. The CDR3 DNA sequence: TGTGCCAGCAGCCAAGATCCTAGCGGGAGAGGGGATACGCAGTATTTT. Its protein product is CASSQDPSGRGDTQYF.

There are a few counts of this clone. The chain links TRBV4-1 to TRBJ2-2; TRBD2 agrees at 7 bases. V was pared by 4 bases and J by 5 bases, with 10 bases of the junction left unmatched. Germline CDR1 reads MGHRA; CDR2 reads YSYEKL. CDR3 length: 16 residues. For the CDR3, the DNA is TGCGCCAGCAGCCCGGCGGGAGTAAAGGGAACCGGGGAGCTGTTTTTT. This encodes CASSPAGVKGTGELFF.

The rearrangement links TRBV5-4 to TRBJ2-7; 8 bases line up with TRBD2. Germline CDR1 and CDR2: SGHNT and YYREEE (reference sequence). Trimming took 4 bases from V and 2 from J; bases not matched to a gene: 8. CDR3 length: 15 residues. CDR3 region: CASSPPGTRTYEQYF. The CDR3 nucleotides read TGTGCCAGCAGCCCTCCCGGGACTAGAACCTACGAGCAGTACTTC.

CDR3 loop: CASSPLAAVSTDTQYF. The DNA of the CDR3 is TGCGCCAGCAGCCCTCTAGCGGCAGTGAGCACAGATACGCAGTATTTT. V usage is TRBV5-1 and J usage is TRBJ2-3; 7 nucleotides agree with TRBD2. CDR1 and CDR2 from the germline V gene are SGHRS and YFSETQ. The CDR3 consists of 16 residues. V gave up 4 bases and J gave up 0 bases; unmatched junction bases: 8.

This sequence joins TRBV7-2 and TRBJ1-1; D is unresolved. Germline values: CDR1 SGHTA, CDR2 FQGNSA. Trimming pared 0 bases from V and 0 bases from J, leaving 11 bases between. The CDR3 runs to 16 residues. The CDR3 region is CASSLAGGGMNTEAFF. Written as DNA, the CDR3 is TGTGCCAGCAGCTTAGCGGGCGGAGGGATGAACACTGAAGCTTTCTTT.

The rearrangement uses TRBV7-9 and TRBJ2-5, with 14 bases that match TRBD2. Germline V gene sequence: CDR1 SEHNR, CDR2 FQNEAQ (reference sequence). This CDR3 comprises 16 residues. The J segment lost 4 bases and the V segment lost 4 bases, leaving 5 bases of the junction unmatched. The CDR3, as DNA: TGTGCCAGCAGCTCGGGACTAGCGGGAGATATAGAGACCCAGTACTTC. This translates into CASSSGLAGDIETQYF.

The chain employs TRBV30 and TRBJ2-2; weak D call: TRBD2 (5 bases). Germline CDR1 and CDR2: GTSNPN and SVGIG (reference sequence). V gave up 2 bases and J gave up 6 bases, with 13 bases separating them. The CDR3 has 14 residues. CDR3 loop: CAWSLTRKAGELFF. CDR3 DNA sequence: TGTGCCTGGAGTTTAACTAGGAAGGCCGGGGAGCTGTTTTTT.

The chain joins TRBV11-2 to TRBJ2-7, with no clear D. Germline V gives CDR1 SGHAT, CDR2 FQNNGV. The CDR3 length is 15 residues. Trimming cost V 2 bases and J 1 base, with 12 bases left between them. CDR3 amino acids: CASSLLRLKSYEQYF. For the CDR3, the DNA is TGTGCCAGCAGCTTACTACGGCTTAAGTCCTACGAGCAGTACTTC. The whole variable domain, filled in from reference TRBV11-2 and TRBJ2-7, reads EAGVAQSPRYKIIEKRQSVAFWCNPISGHATLYWYQQILGQGPKLLIQFQNNGVVDDSQLPKDRFSAERLKGVDSTLKIQPAKLEDSAVYLCASSLLRLKSYEQYFGPGTRLTVT.

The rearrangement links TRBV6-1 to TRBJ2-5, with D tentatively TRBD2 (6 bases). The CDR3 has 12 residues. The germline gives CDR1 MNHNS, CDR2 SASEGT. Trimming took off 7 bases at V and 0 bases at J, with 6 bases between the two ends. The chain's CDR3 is CASTSDQETQYF. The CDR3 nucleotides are TGTGCCAGCACTAGCGACCAAGAGACCCAGTACTTC.

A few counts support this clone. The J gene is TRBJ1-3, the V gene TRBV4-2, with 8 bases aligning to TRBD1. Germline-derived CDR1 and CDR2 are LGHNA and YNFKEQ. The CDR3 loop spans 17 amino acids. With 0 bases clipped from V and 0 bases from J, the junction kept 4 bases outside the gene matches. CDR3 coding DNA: TGTGCCAGCAGCCAAGAGCGAACAGGGGGCTCTGGAAACACCATATATTTT. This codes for CASSQERTGGSGNTIYF.

CDR3: CSGYYNEQFF. CDR3 coding DNA: TGCAGCGGGTATTACAATGAGCAGTTCTTC. This chain connects TRBV29-1 to TRBJ2-1; D ambiguous. V lost 7 bases, J lost 4 bases, and 5 bases lay in between. Germline CDR1 SQVTM, CDR2 ANQGSEA. The CDR3 totals 10 residues.

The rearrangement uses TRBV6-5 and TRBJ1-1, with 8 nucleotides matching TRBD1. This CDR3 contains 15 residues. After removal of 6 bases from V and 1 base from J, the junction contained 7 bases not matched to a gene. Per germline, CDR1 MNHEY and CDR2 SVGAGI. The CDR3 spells CASRGWTGWNTEAFF. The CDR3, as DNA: TGTGCCAGCAGGGGCTGGACAGGGTGGAACACTGAAGCTTTCTTT.

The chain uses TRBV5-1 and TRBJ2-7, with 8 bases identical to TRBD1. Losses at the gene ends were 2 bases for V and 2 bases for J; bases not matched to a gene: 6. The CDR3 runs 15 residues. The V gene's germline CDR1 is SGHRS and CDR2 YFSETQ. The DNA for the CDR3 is TGCGCCAGCAGCTTAGGGACAGGTCCTACCTACGAGCAGTACTTC. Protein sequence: CASSLGTGPTYEQYF.

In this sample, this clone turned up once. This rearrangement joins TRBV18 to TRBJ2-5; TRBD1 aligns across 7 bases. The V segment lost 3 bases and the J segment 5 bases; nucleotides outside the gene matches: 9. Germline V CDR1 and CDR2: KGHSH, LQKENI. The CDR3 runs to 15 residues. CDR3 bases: TGTGCCAGCTCACCTATACAGGGGCCGAAGGAGACCCAGTACTTC. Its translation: CASSPIQGPKETQYF.

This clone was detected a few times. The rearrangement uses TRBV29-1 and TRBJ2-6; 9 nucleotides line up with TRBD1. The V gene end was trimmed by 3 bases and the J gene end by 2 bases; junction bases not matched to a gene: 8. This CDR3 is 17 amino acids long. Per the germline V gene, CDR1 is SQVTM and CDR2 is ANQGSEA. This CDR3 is CSVDAGTGGAGANVLTF. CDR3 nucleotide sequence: TGCAGCGTTGACGCGGGAACAGGGGGCGCTGGGGCCAACGTCCTGACTTTC.

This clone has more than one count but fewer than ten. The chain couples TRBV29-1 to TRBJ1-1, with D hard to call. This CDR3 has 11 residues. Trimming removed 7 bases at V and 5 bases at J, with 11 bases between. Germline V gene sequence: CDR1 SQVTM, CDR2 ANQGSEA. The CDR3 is CSAHVMTEAFF. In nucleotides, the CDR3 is TGCAGCGCCCACGTAATGACTGAAGCTTTCTTT.

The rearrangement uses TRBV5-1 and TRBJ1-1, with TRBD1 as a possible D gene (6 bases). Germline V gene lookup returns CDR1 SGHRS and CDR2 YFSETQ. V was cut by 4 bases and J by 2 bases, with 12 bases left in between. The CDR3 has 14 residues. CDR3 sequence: CASSVQGFNTEAFF. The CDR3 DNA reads TGCGCCAGCAGCGTACAGGGTTTCAACACTGAAGCTTTCTTT. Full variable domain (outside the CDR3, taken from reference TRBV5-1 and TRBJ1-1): KAGVTQTPRYLIKTRGQQVTLSCSPISGHRSVSWYQQTPGQGLQFLFEYFSETQRNKGNFPGRFSGRQFSNSRSEMNVSTLELGDSALYLCASSVQGFNTEAFFGQGTRLTVV.

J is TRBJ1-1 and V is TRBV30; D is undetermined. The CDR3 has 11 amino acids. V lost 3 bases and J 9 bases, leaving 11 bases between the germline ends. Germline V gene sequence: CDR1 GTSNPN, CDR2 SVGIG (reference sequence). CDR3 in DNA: TGTGCCTGGAGCTCCGACATTAAAGCTTTCTTT. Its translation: CAWSSDIKAFF. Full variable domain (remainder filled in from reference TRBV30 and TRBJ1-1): SQTIHQWPATLVQPVGSPLSLECTVEGTSNPNLYWYRQAAGRGLQLLFYSVGIGQISSEVPQNLSASRPQDRQFILSSKKLLLSDSGFYLCAWSSDIKAFFGQGTRLTVV.

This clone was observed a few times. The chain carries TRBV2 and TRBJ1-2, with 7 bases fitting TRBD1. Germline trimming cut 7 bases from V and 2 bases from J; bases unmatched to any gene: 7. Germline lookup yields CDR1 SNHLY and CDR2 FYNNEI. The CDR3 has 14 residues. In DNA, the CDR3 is TGTGCCAGCATCTGGACAGGCGGAAACTATGGCTACACCTTC. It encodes CASIWTGGNYGYTF.

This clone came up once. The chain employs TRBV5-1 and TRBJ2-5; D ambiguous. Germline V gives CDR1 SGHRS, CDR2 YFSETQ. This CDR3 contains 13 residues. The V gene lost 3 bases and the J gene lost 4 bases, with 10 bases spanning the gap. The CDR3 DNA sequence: TGCGCCAGCAGCTCCGGCGGATCAGAGACCCAGTACTTC. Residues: CASSSGGSETQYF.

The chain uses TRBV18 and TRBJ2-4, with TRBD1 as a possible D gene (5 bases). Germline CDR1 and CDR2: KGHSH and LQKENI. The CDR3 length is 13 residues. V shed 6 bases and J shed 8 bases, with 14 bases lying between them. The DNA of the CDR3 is TGTGCCAGCTCGAAGGGGAACGTGGACATTCAGTACTTC. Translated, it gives CASSKGNVDIQYF.

CDR3: CASSLIPAGRSSETQYF. The CDR3 coding sequence is TGTGCCAGCTCACTGATCCCCGCCGGGAGGAGTTCGGAGACCCAGTACTTC. The V and J genes are TRBV18 and TRBJ2-5, with 7 bases matching TRBD2. The V segment lost 4 bases and the J segment 5 bases; nucleotides outside the gene matches: 16. The germline CDR1 and CDR2 sequences are KGHSH and LQKENI. The CDR3 is 17 amino acids.

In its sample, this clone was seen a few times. The CDR3 bases are TGCAGCGTTGCGCGGGGCCTCTATGGCTACACCTTC. This translates into CSVARGLYGYTF. The chain carries TRBV29-1 and TRBJ1-2, with D perhaps matching TRBD1 (5 bases). This CDR3 contains 12 residues. Germline CDR1 reads SQVTM; CDR2 reads ANQGSEA. V lost 4 bases, J lost 4 bases, and 10 bases lay in between.

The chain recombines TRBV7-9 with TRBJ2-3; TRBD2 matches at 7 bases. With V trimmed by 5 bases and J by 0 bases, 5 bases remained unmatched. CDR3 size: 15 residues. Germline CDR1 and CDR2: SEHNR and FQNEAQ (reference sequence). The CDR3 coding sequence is TGTGCCAGCAGCCGACCTAGCGGTAGCACAGATACGCAGTATTTT. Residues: CASSRPSGSTDTQYF.

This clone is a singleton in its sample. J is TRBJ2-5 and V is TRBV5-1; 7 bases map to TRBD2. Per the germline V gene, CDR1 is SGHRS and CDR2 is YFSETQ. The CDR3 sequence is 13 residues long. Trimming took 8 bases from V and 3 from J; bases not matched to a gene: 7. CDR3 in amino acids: CASTSLAEETQYF. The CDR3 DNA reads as TGCGCCAGTACTTCTCTAGCGGAAGAGACCCAGTACTTC.

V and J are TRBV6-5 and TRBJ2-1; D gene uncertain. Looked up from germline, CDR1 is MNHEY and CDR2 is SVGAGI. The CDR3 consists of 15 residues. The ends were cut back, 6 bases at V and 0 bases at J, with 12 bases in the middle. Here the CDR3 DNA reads TGTGCCAGCAGGGACGACCGGAGCTCCTACAATGAGCAGTTCTTC. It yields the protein CASRDDRSSYNEQFF.

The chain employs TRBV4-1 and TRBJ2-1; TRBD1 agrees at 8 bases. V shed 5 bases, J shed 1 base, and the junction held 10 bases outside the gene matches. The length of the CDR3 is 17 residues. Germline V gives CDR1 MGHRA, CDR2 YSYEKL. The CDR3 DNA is TGCGCCAGCAGCTCACAAGGACAGGGAGTATCCTACAATGAGCAGTTCTTC. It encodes CASSSQGQGVSYNEQFF.